These 31 T cell receptor beta chains originate from one sample sequenced in a study of blood T cells in healthy people across ages. Using a J-beta primer mix together with a sample-barcoded 5' primer, a second PCR was run for roughly 6 to 11 cycles. In TCRdb, the 5' RACE reads were re-called with MiXCR into one record per CDR3 protein. This table has over 700,000 distinct CDR3 sequences, about 53% appearing once. Source material: blood. These receptors were collected from a man at least 80 years old in good health.

This clonotype was found a few times. This chain uses TRBV5-1 with TRBJ2-3; 8 nucleotides line up with TRBD2. V dropped 8 bases and J dropped 4; count of bases not matched to a gene: 24. The CDR3 contains 19 residues. CDR1 and CDR2 (germline): SGHRS, YFSETQ. CDR3: CARTNLDLLSGSKSDTQYF. CDR3 DNA: TGCGCCAGAACAAACCTCGACCTCTTAAGCGGGAGTAAATCAGATACGCAGTATTTT.

This chain joins TRBV12-5 and TRBJ2-3, with 7 bases fitting TRBD1. V shed 0 bases and J 14 bases; nucleotides not matched to a gene: 20. CDR1 and CDR2 (germline): LGHNT, FRNRAP. This CDR3 comprises 17 residues. CDR3 loop: CASGLVLRTGVGRYAYF. DNA for the CDR3: TGTGCTAGTGGTTTGGTACTCCGGACAGGCGTGGGCAGATACGCGTATTTT.

The genes are TRBV6-2 or TRBV6-3 and TRBJ2-5; tentative D call: TRBD2 (6 bases). The germline CDR1 and CDR2 sequences are MNHEY and SVGEGT. The CDR3 sequence is 11 residues long. Between the trimmed V and J ends, which lost 6 bases and 11 bases, there was a span of 13 bases. The chain's CDR3 is CASSRDWEQYF. In nucleotides, the CDR3 is TGTGCCAGCAGCCGGGACTGGGAGCAGTACTTC.

The rearrangement uses TRBV20-1 and TRBJ2-7, with 10 bases identical to TRBD2. V lost 2 bases to trimming and J lost 2 bases; unmatched junction nucleotides: 6. Germline assignment: CDR1 DFQATT and CDR2 SNEGSKA (reference sequence). The CDR3 covers 15 residues. The CDR3 DNA reads TGCAGTGCTAGAAACCCGGGACTAGCGCCCTACGAGCAGTACTTC. Translation: CSARNPGLAPYEQYF.

This chain joins TRBV30 and TRBJ2-5; a weak D match, TRBD2 (5 bases). Germline V gene sequence: CDR1 GTSNPN, CDR2 SVGIG (reference sequence). This CDR3 has 12 amino acids. Trimming pared 5 bases from V and 2 bases from J, leaving 9 bases between. As DNA, the CDR3 is TGTGCCTGGGAGTCGGGGCAAGAGACCCAGTACTTC. The encoded protein is CAWESGQETQYF.

The chain is built from TRBV10-3 and TRBJ2-4; no clear D. The CDR3 totals 14 residues. Germline CDR1 and CDR2: ENHRY and SYGVKD. V lost 4 bases, J lost 0 bases, and 7 bases lay in between. CDR3 in DNA: TGTGCCATCAGTGTCGACCTAGCCAAAAACATTCAGTACTTC. Translating gives CAISVDLAKNIQYF.

This clonotype was observed a handful of times. The chain is built from TRBV28 and TRBJ2-6, with D uncertain. Germline V gene lookup returns CDR1 MDHEN and CDR2 SYDVKM. V shed 5 bases and J shed 0 bases, with 17 bases lying between them. The CDR3 is 18 amino acids. The CDR3 DNA follows: TGTGCCAGCAGTCCACACGGATTCAATCCCTCTGGGGCCAACGTCCTGACTTTC. Translation gives CASSPHGFNPSGANVLTF.

The chain is built from TRBV7-2 and TRBJ2-7; no clear D gene. V was trimmed by 4 bases and J by 6 bases, leaving 10 bases between them. This CDR3 has 12 residues. Per the germline V gene, CDR1 is SGHTA and CDR2 is FQGNSA. CDR3 sequence reads: CASSSPFSEQYF. The DNA of the CDR3 is TGTGCCAGCAGCTCCCCTTTTTCCGAGCAGTACTTC.

The CDR3 loop is CASSLVTPETQYF. CDR3 nucleotide sequence: TGTGCCAGCAGCTTAGTTACCCCAGAGACCCAGTACTTC. V gene TRBV7-9 combines with J gene TRBJ2-5; D gene ambiguous. The V gene's germline CDR1 is SEHNR and CDR2 FQNEAQ (reference sequence). The CDR3 has 13 residues. V lost 1 base and J 4 bases, leaving 7 bases between the germline ends. The full variable domain, in which reference TRBV7-9 and TRBJ2-5 provide the parts outside the CDR3, is DTGVSQNPRHKITKRGQNVTFRCDPISEHNRLYWYRQTLGQGPEFLTYFQNEAQLEKSRLLSDRFSAERPKGSFSTLEIQRTEQGDSAMYLCASSLVTPETQYFGPGTRLLVL.

A single count supports this clonotype. One end of the junction is discordant with germline, which a read error may explain. This rearrangement joins TRBV12-3 or TRBV12-4 to TRBJ2-4; TRBD2 agrees at 10 bases. CDR3 size: 16 residues. The chain's CDR3 is CASSPTAGGPGDIRYF. CDR3 bases: TGTGCCAGCAGTCCTACAGCGGGAGGGCCGGGAGACATTCGGTACTTC.

This rearrangement joins TRBV7-2 to TRBJ2-7; possibly TRBD1 for D (6 bases). Germline V gives CDR1 SGHTA, CDR2 FQGNSA. The V end lost 8 bases, the J end lost 2 bases, and 19 bases lay between the germline ends. The CDR3 runs 15 residues. The CDR3 DNA follows: TGTGCCAGCGGGTCCGAGACAGGACTTACCTACGAGCAGTACTTC. As protein: CASGSETGLTYEQYF.

This clonotype has more than one count but fewer than ten. This sequence joins TRBV20-1 and TRBJ2-7, with 8 bases matching TRBD1. Germline-derived CDR1 and CDR2 are DFQATT and SNEGSKA (reference sequence). V was pared by 5 bases and J by 4 bases, with 7 bases of the junction left unmatched. The CDR3 is made up of 13 amino acids. This CDR3 reads CSAPQGVGYEQYF. CDR3 coding DNA: TGCAGTGCTCCACAGGGGGTCGGATACGAGCAGTACTTC.

This clonotype showed up just a few times. The rearrangement uses TRBV7-9 and TRBJ2-7; D not certain. In germline, CDR1 is SEHNR, CDR2 FQNEAQ (reference sequence). Between the trimmed V and J ends, which lost 5 bases and 0 bases, there was a span of 8 bases. The CDR3 consists of 13 residues. The CDR3: CASSRLGSYEQYF. The CDR3 DNA reads as TGTGCCAGCAGCCGCCTCGGCTCCTACGAGCAGTACTTC.

The gene calls are TRBV20-1 and TRBJ2-5; TRBD2 aligns across 9 bases. The CDR3 length is 15 residues. The V gene's germline CDR1 is DFQATT and CDR2 SNEGSKA (reference sequence). The junction had 16 bases not matched to a gene; V was cut back by 3 bases and J by 11 bases. CDR3 DNA sequence: TGCAGTGCTAGCGGGGAACTAGCGGGTTACAATGAGCAGTACTTC. Its protein product is CSASGELAGYNEQYF.

The chain uses TRBV7-2 and TRBJ2-3; D unresolved. The CDR3 is 13 residues long. V lost 7 bases to trimming and J lost 9 bases, with 17 bases between them. CDR1 is SGHTA and CDR2 is FQGNSA in the germline V gene. The CDR3 sequence: CASTPSRSQTQYF. In nucleotides, the CDR3 is TGTGCCAGCACCCCCTCCCGTTCACAGACGCAGTATTTT.

This clonotype was recorded once. This chain connects TRBV28 to TRBJ1-2; maybe TRBD1 (6 bases). The CDR3 runs to 16 residues. V was clipped by 7 bases and J by 7 bases, with 25 bases between them. CDR1 and CDR2 from the germline V gene are MDHEN and SYDVKM. The CDR3 sequence: CASTSGGTGWLGGYTF. In DNA form, the CDR3 reads TGTGCCAGCACCAGCGGGGGCACCGGTTGGCTCGGTGGCTACACCTTC.

The rearrangement links TRBV20-1 to TRBJ2-1; 7 bases agree with TRBD2. Germline values: CDR1 DFQATT, CDR2 SNEGSKA (reference sequence). V shed 3 bases and J 9 bases; nucleotides not matched to a gene: 11. CDR3 length equals 14 residues. CDR3 protein: CSARWGAGAREQFF. As DNA, the CDR3 is TGCAGTGCTAGGTGGGGTGCGGGAGCTCGTGAGCAGTTCTTC.

The V gene is TRBV9, the J gene TRBJ2-3, with a tentative D call TRBD2 (6 bases). Germline-derived CDR1 and CDR2 are SGDLS and YYNGEE. V gave up 0 bases and J gave up 2 bases, with 13 bases separating them. The CDR3 contains 16 residues. The CDR3 here is CASSVATSRNTDTQYF. The CDR3 bases are TGTGCCAGCAGCGTAGCTACTAGCCGGAACACAGATACGCAGTATTTT.

The chain links TRBV5-1 to TRBJ2-1, with 10 bases lining up with TRBD1. The CDR3 extends over 15 amino acids. Germline V gene lookup returns CDR1 SGHRS and CDR2 YFSETQ. Trimming removed 0 bases from V and 6 bases from J; junction bases left unmatched: 3. The CDR3 loop is CASSLEGQGLNEQFF. The CDR3 DNA reads as TGCGCCAGCAGCTTGGAGGGACAGGGGCTCAATGAGCAGTTCTTC.

The chain has TRBV7-8 and TRBJ2-5; 11 bases align to TRBD2. Matching the DNA end better, TRBJ2-7 makes the J call doubtful. This CDR3 comprises 15 residues. Germline V lookup: CDR1 SGHVS, CDR2 FQNEAQ. CDR3 bases: TGTGCCAGCAGCTTTCGACTAGCGGGGTACTACGAGCAGTACTTC. Its protein is CASSFRLAGYYEQYF.

This chain uses TRBV28 with TRBJ1-2; no definite D call. Germline CDR1 MDHEN, CDR2 SYDVKM. This CDR3 contains 13 residues. V lost 6 bases and J lost 3, with 11 bases in between. The CDR3 protein is CASSLDGDYGYTF. The DNA for the CDR3 is TGTGCCAGCAGCCTCGATGGGGACTATGGCTACACCTTC.

The chain has TRBV7-9 and TRBJ2-1; 11 bases align to TRBD2. V shed 4 bases and J 0 bases; nucleotides not matched to a gene: 14. The CDR3 is 20 amino acids. In germline, CDR1 is SEHNR, CDR2 FQNEAQ (reference sequence). The CDR3: CASSSPLGLAGGSSYNEQFF. The CDR3 region has the DNA TGTGCCAGCAGCTCCCCTCTAGGGCTAGCGGGAGGAAGCTCCTACAATGAGCAGTTCTTC.

V gene TRBV20-1 combines with J gene TRBJ2-1; the match to TRBD2 covers 11 bases. Looked up from germline, CDR1 is DFQATT and CDR2 is SNEGSKA (reference sequence). V lost 1 base, J lost 5 bases, and 4 bases stayed unmatched. The CDR3 contains 15 residues. For the CDR3, the DNA is TGCAGTGCTAGAGGAACTAGCGGGGGACACAATGAGCAGTTCTTC. This sequence encodes CSARGTSGGHNEQFF.

J is TRBJ2-5 and V is TRBV29-1; the D call may be TRBD1 or TRBD2 (7 bases each). V was pared by 7 bases and J by 2 bases, with 14 bases between. The CDR3 covers 13 residues. Germline CDR1 is SQVTM and CDR2 is ANQGSEA. For the CDR3, the DNA is TGCAGCGCGCCAGGGGGGGGACAAGAGACCCAGTACTTC. Its protein is CSAPGGGQETQYF.

V is TRBV10-3 and J is TRBJ2-7; either TRBD1 or TRBD2 may fit D (5 bases each). Germline CDR1 reads ENHRY; CDR2 reads SYGVKD. V shed 7 bases and J shed 2 bases, with 15 bases lying between them. The CDR3 has 14 amino acids. Here the CDR3 reads CAIKGTDKTYEQYF. The CDR3 region has the DNA TGTGCCATCAAAGGGACGGATAAGACCTACGAGCAGTACTTC.

In this sample, this clonotype turned up a few times. The chain combines TRBV11-2 with TRBJ2-1, with TRBD2 matching 9 bases. The CDR3 has 13 amino acids. The germline V gene has CDR1 SGHAT and CDR2 FQNNGV. The V segment lost 1 base and the J segment 15 bases; nucleotides outside the gene matches: 7. In DNA form, the CDR3 reads TGTGCCAGCAGCTTAGGGAATAGCGGGAGAGCGTTCTTC. Translation gives CASSLGNSGRAFF.

J is TRBJ1-2 and V is TRBV11-2; D ambiguous. The ends were cut back, 5 bases at V and 4 bases at J, with 8 bases in the middle. CDR1 and CDR2 (germline): SGHAT, FQNNGV. The CDR3 has 12 amino acids. This chain's CDR3 is CASSLIRYGYTF. DNA of the CDR3: TGTGCCAGCAGCCTAATACGCTATGGCTACACCTTC.

The chain is built from TRBV7-7 and TRBJ2-5, with TRBD2 matching over 7 bases. V lost 1 base and J lost 11; bases outside the gene matches: 7. The CDR3 has 13 amino acids. Per the germline V gene, CDR1 is SSHAT and CDR2 is FNYEAQ (reference sequence). This CDR3 reads CASSLGGSGEQYF. The CDR3 bases are TGTGCCAGCAGCTTAGGCGGGAGTGGTGAGCAGTACTTC. The full variable domain, in which reference TRBV7-7 and TRBJ2-5 provide the parts outside the CDR3, is GAGVSQSPRYKVTKRGQDVTLRCDPISSHATLYWYQQALGQGPEFLTYFNYEAQPDKSGLPSDRFSAERPEGSISTLTIQRTEQRDSAMYRCASSLGGSGEQYFGPGTRLLVL.

This clonotype occurred once. Since a much larger clone is just one base distant, this may be a read error. The rearrangement links TRBV7-2 to TRBJ2-2; 10 bases match TRBD2. The germline CDR1 and CDR2 sequences are SGHTA and FQGNSA. J lost 4 bases, V lost 4 bases, and 3 bases had no gene match. This CDR3 is built from 15 residues. DNA for the CDR3: TGTGCCAGCAGCTGGGCTAGCGGGAGCACCGGGGAGCTGTTTTTT. Protein sequence: CASSWASGSTGELFF.

The chain recombines TRBV7-9 with TRBJ2-7, with D possibly being TRBD1 or TRBD2 (6 bases each). Trimming removed 5 bases at V and 4 bases at J, with 15 bases between. The germline V gene encodes CDR1 SEHNR and CDR2 FQNEAQ (reference sequence). The CDR3 has 14 amino acids. Here the CDR3 reads CASSLRGEKYEQYF. In nucleotides, the CDR3 is TGTGCCAGCAGCCTAAGGGGGGAGAAGTACGAGCAGTACTTC.

The J gene is TRBJ1-6, the V gene TRBV7-9, with unresolved D. Trimming left V 8 bases short and J 7 bases short, with 15 bases between. Per germline, CDR1 SEHNR and CDR2 FQNEAQ (reference sequence). This CDR3 spans 14 amino acids. The CDR3 coding sequence is TGTGCCAGCTCGCAAAGGGAGGAGAATTCACCCCTCCACTTT. Protein: CASSQREENSPLHF.